A selection of T cell receptor beta chains follows, all from one sample in a study of CD8 T cells in Susac syndrome. TCRdb reanalysed the immunoSEQ multiplex PCR reads using MiXCR and keeps one entry per CDR3 protein. The sample lists roughly 89,000 distinct CDR3 sequences, approximately 96% seen once, with 0.55% to 0.8% in the top ten. The sequenced sample was CD8+ T cells from PBMCs. These receptor sequences come from a human donor with Susac syndrome. Both conserved end residues are part of each CDR3. Each record gives: J gene, D gene, clone size, V gene, CDR3 protein, CDR3 DNA. The D gene is left open where the match is weak. Some rows have no size entry. The others give once, few or many, or a class for an expanded clone.

TRBJ2-3,TRBD2,once,TRBV5-1,CASISGTFGDTQYF,TGCGCCAGCATTAGCGGGACGTTCGGGGATACGCAGTATTTT
TRBJ2-3,.,.,TRBV4-3,CASSQEAPQSQDTQYF,TGCGCCAGCAGCCAAGAGGCCCCTCAGTCACAGGATACGCAGTATTTT
TRBJ2-7,TRBD1,once,TRBV27,CASSLDRGYEQYF,TGTGCCAGCAGTTTGGACAGGGGATACGAGCAGTACTTC
TRBJ2-1,.,.,TRBV20-1,CSAKEGDEQFF,TGCAGTGCTAAGGAGGGGGATGAGCAGTTCTTC
TRBJ2-1,.,.,TRBV29-1,CSASPGAANEQFF,TGCAGCGCCTCCCCGGGGGCGGCCAATGAGCAGTTCTTC
TRBJ1-3,.,.,TRBV6-1,CASSRAGSAPGNTIYF,TGTGCCAGCAGTCGCGCAGGTTCGGCCCCTGGAAACACCATATATTTT
TRBJ1-2,TRBD1,.,TRBV19,CASRDRSYGYTF,TGTGCCAGTCGGGACAGATCCTATGGCTACACCTTC
TRBJ1-1,.,once,TRBV30,CAWSPIDSGEAFF,TGTGCCTGGAGTCCAATCGACAGCGGTGAAGCTTTCTTT
TRBJ1-6,.,.,TRBV27,CASSPSVSSYNSPLHF,TGTGCCAGCAGTCCTTCGGTGAGCTCCTATAATTCACCCCTCCACTTT
TRBJ2-3,TRBD1,.,TRBV14,CASSPPDRITDTQYF,TGTGCCAGCAGCCCGCCGGACAGGATCACAGATACGCAGTATTTT
TRBJ1-2,TRBD1,.,TRBV4-3,CASSQDRTGGDYGYTF,TGCGCCAGCAGCCAAGACAGGACAGGGGGGGACTATGGCTACACCTTC
TRBJ1-6,.,few,TRBV4-1,CASSHQDRGNSPLHF,TGCGCCAGCAGCCACCAGGACAGAGGCAATTCACCCCTCCACTTT
TRBJ2-7,TRBD1,.,TRBV27,CASSPPGQGRIFSYEQYF,TGTGCCAGCAGTCCACCGGGACAGGGAAGAATCTTCTCCTACGAGCAGTACTTC
TRBJ1-6,.,.,TRBV10-3,CAISENWNRPLHF,TGTGCCATCAGTGAGAACTGGAATAGGCCCCTCCACTTT
TRBJ2-5,TRBD1,.,TRBV7-9,CASSFRTGADGETQYF,TGTGCCAGCAGCTTTCGGACAGGGGCCGATGGGGAGACCCAGTACTTC
TRBJ1-2,.,.,TRBV20-1,CSARLDLPNGYTF,TGCAGTGCTAGATTAGATCTTCCGAACGGCTACACCTTC
TRBJ1-2,.,.,TRBV19,CASTIPEGVSGYTF,TGTGCCAGTACCATACCGGAGGGAGTAAGCGGCTACACCTTC
TRBJ2-3,TRBD2,.,TRBV14,CASSQVLAGGLDTQYF,TGTGCCAGCAGCCAAGTGCTAGCGGGGGGGCTTGATACGCAGTATTTT
TRBJ1-1,.,.,TRBV19,CASSDTEGGTEAFF,TGTGCCAGTAGTGACACGGAGGGAGGCACTGAAGCTTTCTTT
TRBJ2-7,.,.,TRBV11-2,CASSLSLGTTSYEQYF,TGTGCCAGCAGCTTAAGCTTAGGGACGACCTCCTACGAGCAGTACTTC